The clone carrying this T cell receptor (beta chain) was counted a single time. The CDR3 covers 13 residues. CDR1 and CDR2 from the germline V gene are LNHDA and SQIVND (reference sequence). Trimming at V came to 3 bases and at J to 6 bases, leaving 4 bases not matched to a gene. These data belong to a study of blood T cell repertoires in COVID-19. Study-level background: Sites in the United States, Italy and Spain provided acute and convalescent COVID-19 samples. The analysed material was cDNA or gDNA that came from T cells, B-cell-depleted T cells, or PBMCs.

Per the study methods: Quantification of nucleated cells was approximated via reference gene primer amplification. Here immunoSEQ multiplex PCR was the method, and the copy in TCRdb shows in-frame clones only, minus some. D and trimming come from the DNA, and the V and J calls and clone size come from that table. This table has 250,000 or so clones, approximately 78% appearing once. The clonotype originates from a woman between 18 and 29 years old with acute or convalescent COVID-19. The chain is built from TRBV19 and TRBJ1-2, with 7 positions matching TRBD1. Sequenced sample: peripheral blood. CDR3 protein: CASSIDRVHGYTF. CDR3 DNA sequence: TGTGCCAGTAGTATCGACAGGGTTCATGGCTACACCTTC.